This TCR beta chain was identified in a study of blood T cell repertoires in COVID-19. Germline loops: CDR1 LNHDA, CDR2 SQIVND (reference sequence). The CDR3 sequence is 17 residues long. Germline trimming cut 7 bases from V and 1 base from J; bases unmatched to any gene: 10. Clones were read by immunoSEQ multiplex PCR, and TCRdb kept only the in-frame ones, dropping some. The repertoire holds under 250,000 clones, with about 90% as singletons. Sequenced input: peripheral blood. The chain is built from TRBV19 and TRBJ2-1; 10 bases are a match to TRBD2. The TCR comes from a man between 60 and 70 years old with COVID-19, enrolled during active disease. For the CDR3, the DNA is TGTGCCAGTACTAACGGGGGAGCGGGAGGGTCCTACAATGAGCAGTTCTTC. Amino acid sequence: CASTNGGAGGSYNEQFF.